This T cell receptor (beta chain) stems from a study of identical twins. TCRdb reprocessed the 5' RACE reads with MiXCR, giving one entry per CDR3 protein. The repertoire includes about 330,000 distinct CDR3 sequences, 12% of them detected once, and just over 7% sits in the top ten. Germline V gene data show CDR1 as DFQATT and CDR2 as SNEGSKA (reference sequence). The CDR3 runs to 16 residues. The V end lost 0 bases, the J end lost 4 bases, and 16 bases lay between the germline ends. These data were likewise used in another study, on yellow fever vaccine responses in identical twins.

The material sequenced was CD8+ T cells sorted from blood. The sequence derives from a woman aged 18-35 years in good health. The chain recombines TRBV20-1 with TRBJ2-1; maybe TRBD2 (6 bases). This CDR3 reads CSARDVTWGDYNEQFF. The CDR3 bases are TGCAGTGCTAGAGATGTTACGTGGGGGGATTACAATGAGCAGTTCTTC.